This T cell receptor (beta chain) is from a study of T cells in women clearing cervical HPV infection. Study-wide background: HLA type stays a possible confounder, typing being limited.

MY09/MY11 PCR detected cervical HPV DNA; dot-blot assigned genotypes. immunoSEQ multiplex PCR used an average of around 1,200 ng genomic DNA. The assay was immunoSEQ multiplex PCR, and TCRdb's table has in-frame clones only and misses some. The sample has around 17,000 clones. Sequences were obtained from blood buffy coat. This sequence originates from a woman between 18 and 70 years old with a cervical HPV16 infection that either progressed to CIN3+ or cleared (not recorded which).

The part of the CDR3 DNA that was read is TGTGCCAGCAGCCCAACAGGAGACGGC. Translating gives CASSPTGDG. The whole CDR3 is CASSPTGDGYTF. The genes are TRBV2 and TRBJ1-2; tentatively, D is TRBD1 (5 bases). With the read ending 3 residues before the CDR3 end, the germline J gene is used to fill in that end. This CDR3 region has 12 residues. Germline V gene sequence: CDR1 SNHLY, CDR2 FYNNEI.